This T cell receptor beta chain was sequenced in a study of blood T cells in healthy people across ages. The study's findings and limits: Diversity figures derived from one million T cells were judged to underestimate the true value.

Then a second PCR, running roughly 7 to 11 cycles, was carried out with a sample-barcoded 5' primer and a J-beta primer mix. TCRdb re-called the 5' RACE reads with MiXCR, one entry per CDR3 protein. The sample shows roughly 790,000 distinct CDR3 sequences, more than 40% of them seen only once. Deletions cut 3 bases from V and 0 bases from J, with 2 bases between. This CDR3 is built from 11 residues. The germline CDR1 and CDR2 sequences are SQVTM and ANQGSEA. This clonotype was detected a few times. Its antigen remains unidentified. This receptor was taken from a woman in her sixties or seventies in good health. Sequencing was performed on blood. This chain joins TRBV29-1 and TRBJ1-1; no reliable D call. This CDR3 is CSVELNTEAFF. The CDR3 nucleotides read TGCAGCGTTGAGCTGAACACTGAAGCTTTCTTT.